This T cell receptor (beta chain) was captured in a study of T-cell memory formation after mild COVID-19. Background on the study: The TCR clusters were mostly specific to one donor.

General study points: Most CD4+ clones that shrank were in CM and EM, while CD8+ ones turned up in EMRA. The SARS-CoV-2 specificity of second-wave clones reaching peak at day 37 remained unverified.

The V gene lost 1 base and the J gene lost 7 bases, with 4 bases spanning the gap. The CDR3 contains 11 residues. In germline, CDR1 is MNHEY, CDR2 SVGEGT. In regard to this clonotype: Its antigen is not known.

5'RACE, which relied on constant-segment primers, yielded TCR alpha and TCR beta cDNA libraries carrying sample barcodes and UMIs. TCRdb reanalysed the 5' RACE reads using MiXCR and keeps one entry per CDR3 protein. The data show almost 250,000 distinct CDR3 sequences, approximately 15% seen once. The receptor comes from an adult woman who had mild COVID-19 (a few samples of this study predate the infection). Cell type and time point are not known. The sequenced sample was PBMCs or a T cell subset sorted from them (not recorded which). The chain is built from TRBV6-2 or TRBV6-3 and TRBJ1-1; D remains ambiguous. CDR3 in amino acids: CASSYLVEAFF. In nucleotides, the CDR3 is TGTGCCAGCAGTTACTTGGTTGAAGCTTTCTTT.